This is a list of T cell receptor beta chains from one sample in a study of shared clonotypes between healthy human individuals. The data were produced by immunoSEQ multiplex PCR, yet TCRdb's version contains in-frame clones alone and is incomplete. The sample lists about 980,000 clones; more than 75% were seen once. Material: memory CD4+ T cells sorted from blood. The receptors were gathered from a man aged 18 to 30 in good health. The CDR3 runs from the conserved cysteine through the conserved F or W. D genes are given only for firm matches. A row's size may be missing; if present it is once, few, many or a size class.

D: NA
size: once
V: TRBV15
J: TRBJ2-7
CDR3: CATSRDRNGIYEQYF
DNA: TGTGCCACCAGCAGAGATCGTAACGGGATATACGAGCAGTACTTC

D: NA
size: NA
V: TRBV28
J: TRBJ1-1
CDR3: CASSLIPTDMNTEAFF
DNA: TGTGCCAGCAGTTTAATCCCGACTGACATGAACACTGAAGCTTTCTTT

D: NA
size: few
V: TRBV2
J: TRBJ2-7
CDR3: CASTPEGGRTHEQYF
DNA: TGTGCCAGCACCCCCGAGGGGGGGAGGACCCACGAGCAGTACTTC

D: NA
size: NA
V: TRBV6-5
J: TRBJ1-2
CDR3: CASSYSGGNYGYTF
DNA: TGTGCCAGCAGTTACTCCGGAGGGAACTATGGCTACACCTTC

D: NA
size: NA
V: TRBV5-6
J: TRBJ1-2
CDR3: CASSLGSTDSGYTF
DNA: TGTGCCAGCAGCTTGGGTTCGACAGACTCTGGCTACACCTTC

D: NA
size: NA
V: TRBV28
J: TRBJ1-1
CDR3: CASLNGALWTEAFF
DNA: TGTGCCAGTCTTAACGGGGCCTTATGGACTGAAGCTTTCTTT

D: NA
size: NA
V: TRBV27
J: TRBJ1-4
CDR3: CASSSRSGRPEKLFF
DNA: TGTGCCAGCAGCTCAAGGTCGGGACGTCCCGAAAAACTGTTTTTT

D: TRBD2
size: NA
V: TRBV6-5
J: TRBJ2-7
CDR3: CASGRGFYEQYF
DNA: TGTGCCAGCGGGAGGGGATTTTACGAGCAGTACTTC

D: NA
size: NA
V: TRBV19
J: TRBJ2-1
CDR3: CASIPKGGSYNEQFF
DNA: TGTGCCAGTATCCCCAAAGGTGGGAGTTACAATGAGCAGTTCTTC

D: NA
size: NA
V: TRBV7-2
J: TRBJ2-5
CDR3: CASRLGETQYF
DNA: TGTGCCAGCAGACTAGGAGAGACCCAGTACTTC

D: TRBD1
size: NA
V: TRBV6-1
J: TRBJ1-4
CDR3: CASSESIRTGPGEYEKLFF
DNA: TGTGCCAGCAGCGAAAGCATTAGGACAGGGCCGGGAGAGTACGAAAAACTGTTTTTT

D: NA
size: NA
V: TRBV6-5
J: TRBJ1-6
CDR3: CASSYTRERSPLHF
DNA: TGTGCCAGCAGTTACACCAGGGAACGGTCACCCCTCCACTTT

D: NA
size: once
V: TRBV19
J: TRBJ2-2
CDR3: CASSRGRENTGELFF
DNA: TGTGCCAGTAGTCGGGGCAGGGAGAACACCGGGGAGCTGTTTTTT

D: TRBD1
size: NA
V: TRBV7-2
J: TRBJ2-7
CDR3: CASSSGQVTAYEQYF
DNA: TGTGCCAGCAGCTCCGGACAGGTTACAGCCTACGAGCAGTACTTC

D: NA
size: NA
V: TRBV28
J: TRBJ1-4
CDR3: CASSTRNEKLFF
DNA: TGTGCCAGCAGCACACGGAATGAAAAACTGTTTTTT

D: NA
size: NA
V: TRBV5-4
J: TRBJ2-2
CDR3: CASSSPGADTGELFF
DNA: TGTGCCAGCAGCAGCCCGGGGGCGGACACCGGGGAGCTGTTTTTT

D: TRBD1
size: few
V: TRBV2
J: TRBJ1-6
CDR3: CASRSDRGNNSPLHF
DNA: TGTGCCAGCAGATCGGACAGGGGGAATAATTCACCCCTCCACTTT

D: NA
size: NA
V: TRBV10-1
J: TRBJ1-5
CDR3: CASSGRGKHQPQHF
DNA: TGCGCCAGCAGTGGGAGGGGGAAGCATCAGCCCCAGCATTTT

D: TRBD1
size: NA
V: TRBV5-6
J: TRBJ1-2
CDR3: CASSLGGQSYGYTF
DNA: TGTGCCAGCAGCTTAGGGGGACAGAGCTATGGCTACACCTTC

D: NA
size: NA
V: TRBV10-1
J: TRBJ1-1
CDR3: CASSDGRVDTEAFF
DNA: TGCGCCAGCAGTGACGGTCGCGTGGACACTGAAGCTTTCTTT

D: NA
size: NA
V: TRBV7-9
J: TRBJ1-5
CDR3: CASSLVLSDGGNQPQHF
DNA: TGTGCCAGCAGCTTAGTTCTCAGCGATGGTGGCAATCAGCCCCAGCATTTT

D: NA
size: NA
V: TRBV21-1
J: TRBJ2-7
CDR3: CASSIRDRASYEQYF
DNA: TGTGCCAGCAGCATAAGGGACAGGGCTTCCTACGAGCAGTACTTC

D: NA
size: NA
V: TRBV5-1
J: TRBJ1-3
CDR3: CASSGGSSGNTIYF
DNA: TGCGCCAGCAGCGGGGGATCTTCTGGAAACACCATATATTTT

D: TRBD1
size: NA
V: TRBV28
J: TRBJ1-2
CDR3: CASSSTGEGYGGYTF
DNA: TGTGCCAGCAGTTCGACAGGGGAAGGCTATGGTGGCTACACCTTC

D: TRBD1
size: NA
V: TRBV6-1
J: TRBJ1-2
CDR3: CASSEGRDRGSYTF
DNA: TGTGCCAGCAGTGAAGGGAGGGACAGGGGTAGCTACACCTTC

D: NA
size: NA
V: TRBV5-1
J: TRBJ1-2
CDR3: CASSLKGIGYGYTF
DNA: TGCGCCAGCAGCTTGAAAGGCATAGGCTATGGCTACACCTTC

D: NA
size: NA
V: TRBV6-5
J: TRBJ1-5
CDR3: CASSQKGSNQPQHF
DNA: TGTGCCAGCAGTCAAAAGGGGAGCAATCAGCCCCAGCATTTT

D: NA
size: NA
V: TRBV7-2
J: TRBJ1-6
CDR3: CASSLLWDYNSPLHF
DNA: TGTGCCAGCAGCCTTCTGTGGGATTATAATTCACCCCTCCACTTT

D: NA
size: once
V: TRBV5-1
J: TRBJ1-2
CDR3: CASSGGGQRTNGYTF
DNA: TGCGCCAGCAGCGGCGGCGGACAGCGGACGAATGGCTACACCTTC

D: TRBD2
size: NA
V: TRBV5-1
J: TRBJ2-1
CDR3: CASSLGTSGTNEQFF
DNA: TGCGCCAGCAGCTTAGGGACTAGCGGGACCAATGAGCAGTTCTTC

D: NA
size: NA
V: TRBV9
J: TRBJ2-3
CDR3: CASSRGTDTQYF
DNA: TGTGCCAGCAGCAGAGGCACAGATACGCAGTATTTT

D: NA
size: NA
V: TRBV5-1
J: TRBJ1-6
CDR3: CASSLQGNNSPLHF
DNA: TGCGCCAGCAGCTTACAGGGTAATAATTCACCCCTCCACTTT

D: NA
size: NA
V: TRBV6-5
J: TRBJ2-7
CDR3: CASSRRQEGVNEQYF
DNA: TGTGCCAGCAGCCGACGACAGGAGGGGGTAAACGAGCAGTACTTC

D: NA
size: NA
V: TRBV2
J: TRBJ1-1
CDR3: CASNLLIGDTEAFF
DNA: TGTGCCAGCAATTTATTAATCGGGGACACTGAAGCTTTCTTT

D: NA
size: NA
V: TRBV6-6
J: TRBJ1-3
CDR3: CASSPRGDSGNTIYF
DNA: TGTGCCAGCAGTCCCCGAGGAGACTCTGGAAACACCATATATTTT

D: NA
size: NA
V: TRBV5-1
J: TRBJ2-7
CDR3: CASSENMFGEQYF
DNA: TGCGCCAGCAGCGAGAACATGTTTGGCGAGCAGTACTTC

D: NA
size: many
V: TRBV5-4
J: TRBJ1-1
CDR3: CASSSYTRQPGAEAFF
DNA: TGTGCCAGCAGCTCCTACACTAGACAGCCGGGCGCTGAAGCTTTCTTT

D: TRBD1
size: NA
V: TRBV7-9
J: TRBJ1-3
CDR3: CASSLAWQGGYSGNTIYF
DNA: TGTGCCAGCAGCTTAGCTTGGCAGGGGGGGTACTCTGGAAACACCATATATTTT

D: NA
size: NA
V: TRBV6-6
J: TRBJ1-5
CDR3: CASSYGQGSSNQPQHF
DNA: TGTGCCAGCAGTTACGGGCAGGGCTCTAGCAATCAGCCCCAGCATTTT

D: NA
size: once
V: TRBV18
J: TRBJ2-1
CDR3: CASSPRRRNEQFF
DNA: TGTGCCAGCTCACCAAGGCGAAGAAATGAGCAGTTCTTC

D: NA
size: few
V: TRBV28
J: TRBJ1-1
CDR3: CASGGSLKGLKAFF
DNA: TGTGCCAGCGGTGGTTCACTGAAAGGACTTAAAGCTTTCTTT

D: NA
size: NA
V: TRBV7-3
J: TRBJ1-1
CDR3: CASSQGQNTEAFF
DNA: TGTGCCAGCAGCCAAGGACAGAACACTGAAGCTTTCTTT

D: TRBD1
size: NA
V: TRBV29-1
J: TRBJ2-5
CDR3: CSVGGQGDTGTQYF
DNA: TGCAGCGTTGGAGGACAGGGCGACACGGGGACCCAGTACTTC

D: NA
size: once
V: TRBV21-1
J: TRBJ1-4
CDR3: CASSKWVKRQRSEKLFF
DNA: TGTGCCAGCAGCAAATGGGTTAAACGACAGCGGAGCGAAAAACTGTTTTTT

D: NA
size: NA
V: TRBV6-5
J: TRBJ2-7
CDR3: CASSYGPDYEQYF
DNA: TGTGCCAGCAGTTACGGGCCGGACTACGAGCAGTACTTC

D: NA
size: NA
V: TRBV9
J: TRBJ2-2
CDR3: CASSVGPLGGELFF
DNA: TGTGCCAGCAGCGTAGGTCCTCTGGGCGGGGAGCTGTTTTTT

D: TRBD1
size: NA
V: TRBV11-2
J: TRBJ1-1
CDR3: CASSRDRAPEAFF
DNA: TGTGCCAGCAGCCGAGACAGGGCCCCTGAAGCTTTCTTT

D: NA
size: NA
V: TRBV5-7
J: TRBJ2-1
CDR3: CASSFSNIGHTEQFF
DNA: TGTGCCAGCAGCTTTAGCAATATAGGGCACACTGAGCAGTTCTTC

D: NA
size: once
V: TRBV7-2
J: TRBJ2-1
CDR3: CASSATGQTYNEQFF
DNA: TGTGCCAGCAGCGCCACAGGACAAACCTACAATGAGCAGTTCTTC

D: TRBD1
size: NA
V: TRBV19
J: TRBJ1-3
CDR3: CASSILGSIWDRAGNTIYF
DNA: TGTGCCAGTAGTATCTTGGGTTCGATCTGGGACAGGGCTGGAAACACCATATATTTT

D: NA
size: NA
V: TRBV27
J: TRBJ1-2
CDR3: CASSPYRDTNYGYTF
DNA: TGTGCCAGCAGTCCCTACAGGGACACCAACTATGGCTACACCTTC